This T cell receptor (beta chain) was found in a study of identical twins. Using its own MiXCR run on the 5' RACE reads, TCRdb lists one record per CDR3 protein. The data show approximately 700,000 distinct CDR3 sequences, roughly 20% seen once. Germline-derived CDR1 and CDR2 are DFQATT and SNEGSKA (reference sequence). The CDR3 is 14 residues long. Trimming cost V 6 bases and J 4 bases, with 17 bases left between them. The same sample was also used in a study of T cells expressing NK-cell markers. That work states: More than five donors showed dominant NKG2C+ clonotypes comprising about 1.0-7.5% of their CD8+ T cells.

The sequence derives from a woman aged 18-29 years in good health. Specimen: PBMCs. The chain combines TRBV20-1 with TRBJ2-3, with D perhaps TRBD1 (5 bases). The CDR3 is CSATTDSNPDTQYF. The DNA of the CDR3 is TGCAGTGCCACGACAGACAGCAATCCAGATACGCAGTATTTT.